What follows describes a single T cell receptor (beta chain). Its target antigen remains unknown. There are no base qualities to consult, and no much larger clone falls within one base. TCRbeta CDR3 regions were amplified from genomic DNA by means of the immunoSEQ Assay, a bias-controlled multiplex PCR. The authors' analysis ran thus. Within the assay, amplification of reference gene primers was used to estimate how many nucleated cells each sample contained. Sequence reads were collapsed and filtered to measure the absolute abundance of every unique TCRbeta CDR3 rearrangement. Productive Simpson clonality was computed per sample as the square root of Simpson's diversity index over productive rearrangements. The table comes from immuneACCESS by way of TCRdb, which keeps in-frame sequences with V and J called. Part of the clones is missing from these tables; in studies checked, under half for an unresolved V gene and the rest for unknown reasons. Clonal size and the V and J genes are those of that table, whereas D and trimming came from the DNA. The sample has a few hundred thousand clones on record, 90% of them singletons. Under 0.7% of the sample belongs to the ten largest clones.

This sample was taken from a study of blood T cell repertoires in COVID-19 (TCRdb year 2020). For the study in its entirety: Samples covering the acute and convalescent phases of COVID-19 were provided by collaborators in the United States, Italy and Spain. Sample metadata almost always included a de-identified subject ID, COVID-19 status, age in years and sex. The dataset comprised deeply sampled blood TCRbeta repertoires from subjects exposed to, actively infected with, or recovered from COVID-19. The prospective study material was composed of cDNA or gDNA derived from T cells, B-cell-depleted T cells, or PBMCs. HLA class I and class II types, where available, came from metadata supplied by the sample provider rather than from assay-based typing. Samples were obtained from the ongoing ImmuneRACE study (first 160 participants) and from some 1,200 subjects provided by 6 global collaborators. The repertoires were made available in a free public database intended to serve as a resource for research on the immune response to SARS-CoV-2.

Participants in the prospective study were enrolled through a virtual design, were aged about 18 to 90 years, and lived in approximately 25 United States geographic areas. In the prospective study, cohorts were assigned on the basis of participant-reported clinical history obtained from a screening survey and a study questionnaire. ImmuneRACE Cohort 3 recovered participants were defined by two consecutive negative NP/OP PCR tests, healthcare professional clearance, or symptom resolution. In the prospective study, mobile phlebotomists collected whole blood, serum and a nasopharyngeal or oropharyngeal swab from each participant. Additional blood draws and questionnaires over an approximately 2-month period could optionally be provided by prospective study participants. Before DNA extraction, prospective study blood samples were shipped either frozen or at room temperature. V loses 1 base, J loses 1 base, and the germline ends lie 10 bases apart. From the germline V gene, CDR1 is SGHTA and CDR2 is FQGNSA. Including the terminal cysteine and phenylalanine, the CDR3 comprises 16 residues. The read is trimmed to its CDR3 DNA, 48 bases read in frame from base 1.

General conclusions and limits of the study: How much clinical and demographic metadata was included differed by source and by participant, and the metadata was provided uncurated.

The rearranged chain carries TRBV7-2 and TRBJ2-2; 6 matching bases give a weak D call of TRBD2. The specimen was PBMCs or T cells enriched from blood (not recorded which). This TCR derives from a man aged 18 to 30 who had recovered from COVID-19. The nucleotide sequence reads as follows: TGTGCCAGCAGCTTAGAGAGGACTATGAACACCGGGGAGCTGTTTTTT. This codes for CASSLERTMNTGELFF.